The next 5 T cell receptor beta chains were all read from a single sample in a study of somatic mutations in cytotoxic T cells in rheumatoid arthritis. Method: immunoSEQ multiplex PCR; TCRdb's copy keeps in-frame clones and lacks some. The sample has 15,000 to 20,000 clones; around 77% are singletons. Sequencing was done on a sample of CD8+ T cells sorted from blood. These receptors were obtained from an adult with rheumatoid arthritis.

The chain has TRBV19 and TRBJ1-5; TRBD1 matches at 11 bases. The CDR3 runs to 15 residues. After removal of 2 bases from V and 6 bases from J, the junction contained 3 bases not matched to a gene. In germline, CDR1 is LNHDA, CDR2 SQIVND (reference sequence). The CDR3 nucleotides are TGTGCCAGTAGTATAAGGGACAGGGGGTTTCAGCCCCAGCATTTT. Its translation: CASSIRDRGFQPQHF.

V and J are TRBV28 and TRBJ2-3; 7 bases align to TRBD2. The CDR3 sequence is 15 residues long. V was pared by 5 bases and J by 2 bases, with 7 bases of the junction left unmatched. CDR1 is MDHEN, CDR2 SYDVKM, per germline. CDR3 sequence (DNA): TGTGCCAGCAGTCTCCTAGCGGAGGCCACAGATACGCAGTATTTT. Its translation: CASSLLAEATDTQYF.

CDR3 nucleotide sequence: TGTGCCATCAGTGACAGGGCGATCGAGCAGTACGTC. This codes for CAISDRAIEQYV. This chain connects TRBV10-3 to TRBJ2-7, with D tentatively TRBD1 (5 bases). Germline V gene data show CDR1 as ENHRY and CDR2 as SYGVKD. V lost 3 bases, J lost 6 bases, and 9 bases lay in between. This CDR3 is 12 amino acids long.

The rearrangement joins TRBV9 to TRBJ1-1, with D perhaps TRBD1 (5 bases). The CDR3 has 14 amino acids. V lost 0 bases and J 4 bases, leaving 10 bases between the germline ends. Germline values: CDR1 SGDLS, CDR2 YYNGEE. The CDR3 here is CASSVAGTGTEAFF. CDR3 sequence (DNA): TGTGCCAGCAGCGTAGCCGGGACTGGCACTGAAGCTTTCTTT.

V usage is TRBV6-1 and J usage is TRBJ2-3, with 14 bases fitting TRBD2. CDR3 length equals 15 residues. J gave up 4 bases and V 4 bases, and 1 base lay outside the gene matches. From germline, CDR1 is MNHNS and CDR2 SASEGT. The CDR3 nucleotides read TGTGCCAGCAGTGGACTAGCGGGGGGGCCAGATACGCAGTATTTT. It is translated as CASSGLAGGPDTQYF.